These 11 T cell receptor beta chains were sequenced from one sample in a study of blood T cell repertoires in COVID-19. Sequencing was performed with immunoSEQ multiplex PCR; in TCRdb, only in-frame clones are kept and a portion is missing. This table has roughly 78,000 clones, 88% appearing once. Sequencing was done on a sample of peripheral blood. These receptor sequences come from a man aged 50 or older with acute or convalescent COVID-19.

V and J are TRBV3-1 (or the pseudogene TRBV3-2) and TRBJ1-4; 7 bases fit TRBD1. The CDR3 loop spans 17 amino acids. Germline-derived CDR1 and CDR2 are LGHDT and YNNKEL (reference sequence). After removal of 0 bases from V and 7 bases from J, the junction contained 11 bases not matched to a gene. The CDR3 DNA follows: TGTGCCAGCAGCCAAGAGCGTTGGGTGTCAGGGGGTGAAAAACTGTTTTTT. Amino acids: CASSQERWVSGGEKLFF.

The V and J genes are TRBV24-1 and TRBJ1-2; no clear D gene. CDR3 length: 11 residues. V lost 0 bases and J 7 bases, leaving 2 bases between the germline ends. Germline assignment: CDR1 KGHDR and CDR2 SFDVKD. The CDR3 coding sequence is TGTGCCACCAGTGATTTGCTTGGCTACACCTTC. Translating gives CATSDLLGYTF.

The chain is built from TRBV2 and TRBJ2-7; maybe TRBD2 (5 bases). The CDR3 consists of 12 residues. Germline CDR1 is SNHLY and CDR2 is FYNNEI. Trimming removed 11 bases from V and 7 bases from J, with 18 bases in between. As DNA, the CDR3 is TGTGCCGTGTTTGGAGGTTCTGGGGAGCAGTACTTC. This encodes CAVFGGSGEQYF. The full variable domain, completed using reference TRBV2 and TRBJ2-7, is EPEVTQTPSHQVTQMGQEVILRCVPISNHLYFYWYRQILGQKVEFLVSFYNNEISEKSEIFDDQFSVERPDGSNFTLKIRSTKLEDSAMYFCAVFGGSGEQYFGPGTRLTVT.

The chain couples TRBV7-2 to TRBJ1-5, with D tentatively TRBD1 (6 bases). The CDR3 runs 16 residues. Germline V CDR1 and CDR2: SGHTA, FQGNSA. V was trimmed by 1 base and J by 6 bases, leaving 16 bases between them. CDR3 sequence: CASSLESGVQGQPQHF. CDR3 bases: TGTGCCAGCAGCTTAGAATCAGGGGTGCAAGGTCAGCCCCAGCATTTT. The full variable domain, its missing parts supplied by reference TRBV7-2 and TRBJ1-5, is GAGVSQSPSNKVTEKGKDVELRCDPISGHTALYWYRQSLGQGLEFLIYFQGNSAPDKSGLPSDRFSAERTGGSVSTLTIQRTQQEDSAVYLCASSLESGVQGQPQHFGDGTRLSIL.

The chain couples TRBV25-1 to TRBJ1-3, with unresolved D. The V end lost 4 bases, the J end lost 1 base, and 14 bases lay between the germline ends. The V gene's germline CDR1 is MGHDK and CDR2 SYGVNS. CDR3 length: 16 amino acids. CDR3 region: CASSGSGGFSGNTIYF. The CDR3 DNA reads TGTGCCAGCAGTGGGTCGGGAGGCTTTTCTGGAAACACCATATATTTT.

The chain couples TRBV11-2 to TRBJ2-7; no clear D. The CDR3 consists of 12 residues. Between the trimmed V and J ends, which lost 4 bases and 3 bases, there was a span of 7 bases. Germline loops: CDR1 SGHAT, CDR2 FQNNGV. DNA of the CDR3: TGTGCCAGCAGCTCCCCAAACTACGAGCAGTACTTC. Translating it yields CASSSPNYEQYF.

The rearrangement links TRBV9 to TRBJ2-7, with 9 bases that match TRBD1. The CDR3 has 14 amino acids. V trimming: 3 bases; J trimming: 5 bases; junction bases outside the gene matches: 6. CDR1 is SGDLS, CDR2 YYNGEE, per germline. The chain's CDR3 is CASSAGTGSDEQYF. In DNA, the CDR3 is TGTGCCAGCAGCGCCGGGACAGGGAGTGACGAGCAGTACTTC.

V usage is TRBV6-5 and J usage is TRBJ2-3; 10 nucleotides align to TRBD1. CDR3 length equals 15 residues. V lost 7 bases to trimming and J lost 3 bases; unmatched junction nucleotides: 7. CDR1 is MNHEY and CDR2 is SVGAGI in the germline V gene. CDR3 nucleotide sequence: TGTGCCAGCACGTCTGGGACAGGGGCTACAGATACGCAGTATTTT. Translating gives CASTSGTGATDTQYF.

This chain links TRBV18 with TRBJ1-6; TRBD1 matches at 8 bases. Germline-derived CDR1 and CDR2 are KGHSH and LQKENI. Losses at the gene ends were 3 bases for V and 10 bases for J; bases not matched to a gene: 11. CDR3 size: 16 residues. Written as DNA, the CDR3 is TGTGCCAGCTCACCCCCTTTACAGGGGGGGGACTCACCCCTCCACTTT. Its protein is CASSPPLQGGDSPLHF. Together with reference TRBV18 and TRBJ1-6, the CDR3 gives the full variable domain: NAGVMQNPRHLVRRRGQEARLRCSPMKGHSHVYWYRQLPEEGLKFMVYLQKENIIDESGMPKERFSAEFPKEGPSILRIQQVVRGDSAAYFCASSPPLQGGDSPLHFGNGTRLTVT.

J is TRBJ2-3 and V is TRBV13, with 8 bases fitting TRBD2. CDR1 and CDR2 from the germline V gene are PRHDT and FYEKMQ (reference sequence). Trimming cost V 2 bases and J 4 bases; bases outside gene matches: 8. The CDR3 has 16 residues. CDR3 in DNA: TGTGCCAGCAGCTTAACCGGGACTAGTGGCGCAGATACGCAGTATTTT. Encoded protein: CASSLTGTSGADTQYF.

The chain has TRBV28 and TRBJ2-3; D remains unclear. The germline V and J ends were trimmed by 6 bases and 0 bases, with 19 bases remaining between them. The CDR3 covers 17 residues. Germline-derived CDR1 and CDR2 are MDHEN and SYDVKM. In DNA form, the CDR3 reads TGTGCCAGCAGCTTTTCCCCCGGTGTCGGGAGCACAGATACGCAGTATTTT. Translated, it gives CASSFSPGVGSTDTQYF.